Sequencing of this T cell receptor beta chain was carried out in a study of blood T cell repertoires in COVID-19. Background on the study: Samples came from the United States, Italy and Spain, spanning acute and convalescent COVID-19. PBMCs, B-cell-depleted T cells, or T cells provided the cDNA or gDNA that made up the material.

How the authors handled the data: Estimation of nucleated cell counts relied on the amplification of reference gene primers. Using immunoSEQ multiplex PCR, the repertoire was profiled, and TCRdb retains in-frame clones only, with some absent. V and J calls plus clone size are reproduced from that table; the DNA served to infer D and trimming. The sample includes over 140,000 clones, about 77% of them seen just once. The CDR3 runs 16 residues. From germline, CDR1 is SGHTA and CDR2 FQGNSA. V dropped 2 bases and J dropped 10 bases, with 18 bases sitting between them. The material sequenced was peripheral blood. The receptor was derived from a woman in her 50s with active or convalescent COVID-19. The rearrangement joins TRBV7-2 to TRBJ1-6; tentatively, D is TRBD1 (5 bases). CDR3 sequence reads: CASSLNRKVDESPLHF. CDR3 DNA sequence: TGTGCCAGCAGCTTAAACAGGAAAGTTGACGAATCACCCCTCCACTTT.